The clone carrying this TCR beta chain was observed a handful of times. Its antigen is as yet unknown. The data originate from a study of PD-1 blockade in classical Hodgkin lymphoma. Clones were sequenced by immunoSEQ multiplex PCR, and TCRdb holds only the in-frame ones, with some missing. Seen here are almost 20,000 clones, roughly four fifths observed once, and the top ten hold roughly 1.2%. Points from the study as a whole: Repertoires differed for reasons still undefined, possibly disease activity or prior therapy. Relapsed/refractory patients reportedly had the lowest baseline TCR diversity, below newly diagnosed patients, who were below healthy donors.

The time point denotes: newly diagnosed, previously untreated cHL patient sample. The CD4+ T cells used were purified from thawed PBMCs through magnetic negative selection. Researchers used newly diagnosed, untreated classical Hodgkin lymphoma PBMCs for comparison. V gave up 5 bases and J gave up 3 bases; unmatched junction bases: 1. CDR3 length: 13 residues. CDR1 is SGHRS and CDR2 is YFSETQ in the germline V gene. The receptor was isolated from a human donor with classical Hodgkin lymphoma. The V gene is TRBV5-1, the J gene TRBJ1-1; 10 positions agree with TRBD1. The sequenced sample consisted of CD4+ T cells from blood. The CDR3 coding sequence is TGCGCCAGCAGTGGGACAGGGGACACTGAAGCTTTCTTT. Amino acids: CASSGTGDTEAFF.